These T cell receptor beta chains were read from a single sample in a study of graft-versus-host responses after intestinal transplantation. Clones were sequenced by immunoSEQ multiplex PCR, and TCRdb holds only the in-frame ones, with some missing. The repertoire holds about 51,000 clones, with 85% to 95% as singletons. Their specific antigens are unknown. The sequencing here drew on unstimulated CD8+ T cells sorted from spleen or lymph node cells, taken before transplant. The source of these receptors is a human donor who was the organ donor for an intestinal transplant. Both conserved end residues are part of each CDR3. D genes are given only for firm matches. Size tells how often a clone was seen (once, few, many) or the class of an expanded clone, and some rows leave it out.

>TRBJ2-7|-|-|TRBV5-1
CASSLSAGSYEQYF
TGCGCCAGCAGCTTATCGGCAGGCTCCTACGAGCAGTACTTC
>TRBJ1-6|TRBD1|-|TRBV6-5
CASSYSTGYNSPLHF
TGTGCCAGCAGTTACTCGACAGGGTATAATTCACCCCTCCACTTT
>TRBJ2-3|TRBD2|-|TRBV28
CASSLLTSGGTQYF
TGTGCCAGCAGTCTTCTTACTAGCGGGGGTACGCAGTATTTT
>TRBJ2-7|-|-|TRBV5-1
CASSSPGSPYEQYF
TGCGCCAGCAGTAGCCCGGGTTCCCCCTACGAGCAGTACTTC
>TRBJ1-4|-|-|TRBV11-2
CASSLDRGGFGKLFF
TGTGCCAGCAGCTTAGATCGAGGGGGTTTTGGAAAACTGTTTTTT
>TRBJ2-7|TRBD1|-|TRBV9
CASSVYSDRAYYEQYF
TGTGCCAGCAGCGTTTATTCCGACAGGGCGTACTACGAGCAGTACTTC
>TRBJ2-2|-|-|TRBV13
CASSLEGAGELFF
TGTGCCAGCAGCTTAGAGGGGGCCGGGGAGCTGTTTTTT
>TRBJ1-3|TRBD1|-|TRBV13
CASSRPGQISGNTIYF
TGTGCCAGCAGCAGGCCGGGACAGATCTCTGGAAACACCATATATTTT
>TRBJ2-3|-|-|TRBV29-1
CSVEFPNSGTQYF
TGCAGCGTTGAGTTTCCAAATAGTGGTACGCAGTATTTT
>TRBJ2-1|TRBD1|-|TRBV7-9
CASSAGGAYNEQFF
TGTGCCAGCAGCGCAGGGGGCGCTTACAATGAGCAGTTCTTC
>TRBJ2-7|TRBD1|-|TRBV6-1
CASSELGTAAYEQYF
TGTGCCAGCAGTGAATTGGGGACAGCAGCCTACGAGCAGTACTTC
>TRBJ1-2|TRBD1|once|TRBV27
CASSARPLGQDYGYTF
TGTGCCAGCAGTGCCCGACCCCTGGGACAGGACTATGGCTACACCTTC
>TRBJ1-1|TRBD1|few|TRBV19
CASTMTGGNTEAFF
TGTGCCAGTACCATGACAGGGGGGAACACTGAAGCTTTCTTT
>TRBJ1-1|-|-|TRBV5-4
CASSYSTEAFF
TGTGCCAGCAGCTATAGCACTGAAGCTTTCTTT
>TRBJ1-4|-|-|TRBV5-3
CARSRTPGLPPPGDEKLFF
TGTGCCAGAAGCAGGACCCCAGGTCTTCCTCCCCCTGGGGATGAAAAACTGTTTTTT
>TRBJ2-1|-|once|TRBV7-9
CASSEDYNEQFF
TGTGCCAGCAGCGAAGACTACAATGAGCAGTTCTTC
>TRBJ1-1|TRBD1|-|TRBV7-9
CASSSPGGLSTEAFF
TGTGCCAGCAGCTCTCCAGGGGGCTTGAGCACTGAAGCTTTCTTT
>TRBJ2-7|-|-|TRBV2
CASRGVYEQYF
TGTGCCAGCAGGGGGGTCTACGAGCAGTACTTC
>TRBJ2-4|TRBD2|once|TRBV7-8
CASSERTSGGPKNIQYF
TGTGCCAGCAGCGAGAGGACTAGCGGGGGGCCAAAAAACATTCAGTACTTC
>TRBJ2-7|TRBD2|-|TRBV6-5
CASSVFPSGTYEQYF
TGTGCCAGCAGTGTGTTCCCTAGCGGGACCTACGAGCAGTACTTC
>TRBJ1-2|-|-|TRBV6-5
CASIPFGYTF
TGTGCCAGCATCCCCTTTGGCTACACCTTC
>TRBJ2-7|TRBD2|-|TRBV7-9
CASSQRDGDRPEQYF
TGTGCCAGCAGCCAGCGGGACGGAGACCGCCCCGAGCAGTACTTC
>TRBJ2-1|TRBD2|-|TRBV4-1
CASSRRTSGGQVYNEQFF
TGCGCCAGCAGCCGGAGGACTAGCGGGGGCCAAGTATACAATGAGCAGTTCTTC
>TRBJ2-5|-|-|TRBV18
CASSPGGWTEQETQYF
TGTGCCAGCTCACCCGGGGGGTGGACAGAACAAGAGACCCAGTACTTC
>TRBJ1-2|-|-|TRBV5-4
CASSSISEGGLDGYTF
TGTGCCAGCAGCTCGATTTCGGAGGGCGGCCTGGATGGCTACACCTTC
>TRBJ1-2|-|-|TRBV23-1
CASSQSGGNYGYTF
TGCGCCAGCAGTCAATCTGGGGGAAACTATGGCTACACCTTC
>TRBJ1-2|-|-|TRBV11-2
CASSLVLGEGYTF
TGTGCCAGCAGCTTAGTTCTCGGGGAAGGCTACACCTTC
>TRBJ1-2|-|-|TRBV28
CASSLWETGVGGYTF
TGTGCCAGCAGTTTATGGGAGACGGGGGTCGGTGGCTACACCTTC
>TRBJ2-2|-|-|TRBV4-3
CASSQEVPGANTGELFF
TGCGCCAGCAGCCAAGAAGTTCCAGGGGCGAACACCGGGGAGCTGTTTTTT
>TRBJ2-1|TRBD2|-|TRBV7-3
CASSALGGGHDNEQFF
TGTGCCAGCAGCGCCCTGGGCGGGGGGCACGACAATGAGCAGTTCTTC
>TRBJ2-1|-|-|TRBV7-8
CASSEILGGEQFF
TGTGCCAGCAGCGAAATATTGGGAGGCGAGCAGTTCTTC
>TRBJ2-7|-|-|TRBV4-2
CASSPGQYDEQYF
TGTGCCAGCAGCCCGGGACAATACGACGAGCAGTACTTC
>TRBJ1-6|-|-|TRBV4-1
CASSQAPGENSPLHF
TGCGCCAGCAGCCAAGCCCCGGGGGAGAATTCACCCCTCCACTTT
>TRBJ2-7|-|-|TRBV9
CASSVAGSYEQYF
TGTGCCAGCAGCGTAGCGGGGTCCTACGAGCAGTACTTC
>TRBJ2-2|-|once|TRBV10-1
CASSQATGGSGELFF
TGCGCCAGCAGCCAGGCGACAGGAGGGTCCGGGGAGCTGTTTTTT
>TRBJ1-1|-|-|TRBV16
CASSQSSAMNTEAFF
TGTGCCAGCAGCCAATCATCGGCCATGAACACTGAAGCTTTCTTT
>TRBJ2-3|-|-|TRBV9
CASSAGWGGTDAQYF
TGTGCCAGCAGCGCCGGGTGGGGGGGCACAGATGCGCAGTATTTT
>TRBJ2-2|-|-|TRBV6-5
CASRSNPNTGELFF
TGTGCCAGCAGAAGCAACCCGAACACCGGGGAGCTGTTTTTT
>TRBJ2-2|-|once|TRBV29-1
CSVGSGYTGELFF
TGCAGCGTTGGATCGGGATACACCGGGGAGCTGTTTTTT
>TRBJ2-7|-|-|TRBV30
CAWSVYEYEQYF
TGTGCCTGGAGTGTATACGAATACGAGCAGTACTTC
>TRBJ1-1|-|-|TRBV6-6
CASSEPLNTEAFF
TGTGCCAGCAGCGAACCTTTGAACACTGAAGCTTTCTTT
>TRBJ1-2|-|-|TRBV9
CASSVVGGADYGYTF
TGTGCCAGCAGCGTAGTGGGGGGCGCGGACTATGGCTACACCTTC
>TRBJ1-3|-|-|TRBV9
CASSADGTATGNTIYF
TGTGCCAGCAGCGCGGACGGGACGGCGACTGGAAACACCATATATTTT
>TRBJ1-4|-|once|TRBV27
CASSLSYSEKLFF
TGTGCCAGCAGTTTATCTTACAGTGAAAAACTGTTTTTT
>TRBJ2-2|-|-|TRBV5-8
CASSLRRGQGTGELFF
TGTGCCAGCAGCTTAAGGAGGGGACAAGGGACCGGGGAGCTGTTTTTT
>TRBJ1-2|-|-|TRBV2
CASSEARVDLYGYTF
TGTGCCAGCAGTGAAGCCCGGGTCGACCTCTATGGCTACACCTTC
>TRBJ1-1|-|once|TRBV4-2
CASSQESRAPTEAFF
TGTGCCAGCAGCCAAGAATCGCGGGCGCCCACTGAAGCTTTCTTT
>TRBJ1-1|-|once|TRBV11-3
CASSLGGLGTEAFF
TGTGCCAGCAGCTTGGGGGGGCTGGGCACTGAAGCTTTCTTT
>TRBJ2-1|TRBD1|-|TRBV30
CAWSAGTGAYNEQFF
TGTGCCTGGAGTGCGGGGACAGGGGCCTACAATGAGCAGTTCTTC
>TRBJ2-6|-|-|TRBV19
CASSMAGPASGANVLTF
TGTGCCAGTAGTATGGCAGGCCCAGCCTCTGGGGCCAACGTCCTGACTTTC
>TRBJ1-1|TRBD1|-|TRBV11-3
CASSGQGALYTEAFF
TGTGCCAGCAGCGGCCAGGGGGCCCTTTATACTGAAGCTTTCTTT
>TRBJ1-2|-|-|TRBV11-2
CASSSQGVLWYTF
TGTGCCAGCAGCTCCCAAGGTGTTCTTTGGTACACCTTC
>TRBJ1-5|-|-|TRBV27
CASSPWDGDQPQHF
TGTGCCAGCAGTCCCTGGGATGGGGATCAGCCCCAGCATTTT
>TRBJ2-1|-|-|TRBV4-3
CASSQEGERNEQFF
TGCGCCAGCAGCCAAGAGGGGGAGAGGAATGAGCAGTTCTTC
>TRBJ1-3|TRBD1|-|TRBV2
CASSAPDRAGNTIYF
TGTGCCAGCAGCGCCCCGGACAGGGCTGGAAACACCATATATTTT